This T cell receptor (beta chain) came from a study of blood T cell repertoires in COVID-19. Per the authors' pipeline: Amplification of reference gene primers provided the estimated nucleated cell counts. The assay was immunoSEQ multiplex PCR, and TCRdb's table has in-frame clones only and misses some. V, J and clone size were drawn from that table, and D and trimming were deduced from the DNA. The sample records roughly 240,000 clones, roughly 79% being singletons. The CDR3 is made up of 15 amino acids. In germline, CDR1 is KGHSH, CDR2 LQKENI. The ends were cut back, 0 bases at V and 4 bases at J, with 9 bases in the middle.

This clonotype originated in an elderly woman with acute or convalescent COVID-19. This chain connects TRBV18 to TRBJ2-2; TRBD1 is a possible D gene (5 bases). Sequenced sample: peripheral blood. CDR3 residues: CASSPPGVGTGELFF. The CDR3 DNA reads as TGTGCCAGCTCACCACCAGGGGTTGGCACCGGGGAGCTGTTTTTT.